This is a list of T cell receptor beta chains from one sample in a study of regulatory T cells in long-lasting Graves disease. From the multiplex PCR reads, TCRdb called clonotypes with MiXCR, one entry per CDR3 protein. Of some 470,000 distinct CDR3 sequences listed, under 25% are singletons. Sequencing used peripheral blood mononuclear cells (PBMCs), obtained when the disease was refractory, from a patient treated with antithyroid drugs. These receptor sequences come from a female donor with Graves disease. Each CDR3 is given with its conserved first and last residue. A D gene is named only where the DNA matches it firmly. Not every row has a clone size; where given, it reads once, few, many or a size class.

TRBD1 many TRBJ2-5 TRBV2 CASSVGGQGQETQYF TGTGCCAGCAGTGTAGGGGGACAGGGGCAAGAGACCCAGTACTTC
- many TRBJ2-5 TRBV30 CAWSGGSGQETQYF TGTGCCTGGTCGGGGGGCAGCGGACAAGAGACCCAGTACTTC
- - TRBJ2-7 TRBV4-1 CASSQGAGAVYEQYF TGCGCCAGCAGCCAAGGTGCGGGGGCAGTCTACGAGCAGTACTTC
TRBD2 - TRBJ2-2 TRBV7-9 CASSLSPGLAEKNTGELFF TGTGCCAGCAGCCTCAGTCCGGGACTAGCGGAGAAGAACACCGGGGAGCTGTTTTTT
TRBD2 few TRBJ2-5 TRBV10-1 CASADPGGGQYF TGCGCCAGCGCCGACCCGGGAGGAGGCCAGTACTTC
- few TRBJ1-6 TRBV6-5 CASSYSGSRQGNSPLHF TGTGCCAGCAGTTACTCGGGGTCCCGGCAGGGAAACTCACCCCTCCACTTT
TRBD2 - TRBJ2-7 TRBV20-1 CSARATSGNPYEQYF TGCAGTGCTAGAGCTACTAGCGGGAACCCCTACGAGCAGTACTTC
TRBD1 many TRBJ1-3 TRBV11-3 CASSTGEANTIYF TGTGCCAGCAGCACAGGGGAGGCGAACACCATATATTTT
- few TRBJ2-5 TRBV10-3 CAVSDQLSGQETQYF TGTGCCGTCAGTGACCAGCTTAGCGGCCAAGAGACCCAGTACTTC
- many TRBJ2-5 TRBV19 CASSRGLASGQETQYF TGTGCCAGTAGTAGGGGGTTAGCTTCGGGTCAAGAGACCCAGTACTTC
- many TRBJ1-4 TRBV28 CASRPGTANEKLFF TGTGCCAGCAGACCTGGGACCGCTAATGAAAAACTGTTTTTT
- many TRBJ2-5 TRBV27 CASTSLNSQGTQYF TGTGCCAGCACCTCGTTGAATTCCCAGGGGACCCAGTACTTC
- many TRBJ1-5 TRBV6-5 CASSYSTSLDQHF TGTGCCAGCAGTTACTCGACCTCCTTGGATCAGCATTTT
TRBD2 - TRBJ2-3 TRBV5-1 CASSRTSGRDTQYF TGCGCCAGCAGCAGGACTAGCGGAAGAGATACGCAGTATTTT
- few TRBJ2-5 TRBV19 CASSSSYQETQYF TGTGCCAGTAGCTCCTCGTACCAAGAGACCCAGTACTTC
- - TRBJ2-7 TRBV4-1 CASSQASRGSYEQYF TGCGCCAGCAGCCAAGCCTCCAGGGGTTCGTACGAGCAGTACTTC
TRBD1 - TRBJ2-7 TRBV28 CASTGGDRGSYEQYF TGTGCCAGCACGGGGGGGGACAGGGGGTCCTACGAGCAGTACTTC
- many TRBJ2-6 TRBV15 CATSRGGQFSGANVLTF TGTGCCACCAGCAGAGGGGGCCAGTTCTCTGGGGCCAACGTCCTGACTTTC
- many TRBJ1-1 TRBV7-6 CASSLAQGSTEAFF TGTGCCAGCAGCTTAGCCCAGGGCTCCACTGAAGCTTTCTTT
- few TRBJ1-5 TRBV7-8 CASSSYLSPSNQPQHF TGTGCCAGCAGCTCCTACCTAAGTCCTAGCAATCAGCCCCAGCATTTT
- - TRBJ1-2 TRBV5-1 CASSLSGQGYYGYTF TGCGCCAGCAGCTTGTCCGGCCAAGGATACTATGGCTACACCTTC
TRBD1 many TRBJ2-7 TRBV28 CASSLGTGGYEQYF TGTGCCAGCAGCTTAGGGACAGGGGGCTACGAGCAGTACTTC
TRBD1 few TRBJ1-1 TRBV6-2/TRBV6-3 CASSEVWDRGKTEAFF TGTGCCAGCAGTGAAGTTTGGGACAGGGGTAAAACTGAAGCTTTCTTT
TRBD1 once TRBJ1-5 TRBV7-9 CASSWDSTGPQHF TGTGCCAGCAGCTGGGACAGTACAGGGCCCCAGCATTTT
- many TRBJ1-5 TRBV12-3/TRBV12-4 CASSLSGGAGNQPQHF TGTGCCAGCAGTTTGTCGGGGGGCGCCGGAAATCAGCCCCAGCATTTT
- - TRBJ1-4 TRBV4-1 CASSQAPLLEKLFF TGCGCCAGCAGCCAAGCTCCCCTTTTGGAAAAACTGTTTTTT
- many TRBJ1-1 TRBV7-9 CASSLDSVNTEAFF TGCGCCAGCAGCTTGGACAGCGTGAACACTGAAGCTTTCTTT
- - TRBJ1-1 TRBV18 CASSLHQDMSTEAFF TGTGCCAGCTCACTACATCAGGACATGTCCACTGAAGCTTTCTTT
TRBD2 many TRBJ2-5 TRBV11-2 CASTLGSGGDQETQYF TGTGCCAGCACCCTTGGTAGCGGGGGGGACCAAGAGACCCAGTACTTC
- - TRBJ1-1 TRBV5-1 CASSSKEAGAYLLNTEAFF TGCGCCAGCAGCTCCAAGGAGGCGGGGGCCTATCTCTTGAACACTGAAGCTTTCTTT
- many TRBJ2-7 TRBV11-2 CASSLVVGAMNYEQYF TGTGCCAGCAGCTTAGTGGTGGGGGCAATGAACTACGAGCAGTACTTC
- few TRBJ2-7 TRBV19 CASSAGTLYEQYF TGTGCCAGTAGCGCCGGGACCCTGTACGAGCAGTACTTC
- many TRBJ1-6 TRBV2 CASSEDWNSPLHF TGTGCCAGCAGTGAAGATTGGAATTCACCCCTCCACTTT
- many TRBJ2-7 TRBV10-3 CAISESSTEDYEQYF TGTGCCATCAGTGAGTCGAGTACAGAGGACTACGAGCAGTACTTC
- - TRBJ1-1 TRBV7-2 CASSSHPGGSNTEAFF TGTGCCAGCAGCTCCCACCCGGGAGGTTCTAACACTGAAGCTTTCTTT
TRBD2 - TRBJ2-3 TRBV5-4 CASSPGLAGWADTQYF TGTGCCAGCAGCCCGGGACTAGCGGGATGGGCAGATACGCAGTATTTT
TRBD2 many TRBJ2-7 TRBV27 CASSRTPGRASEQYF TGTGCCAGCAGTCGTACTCCAGGGAGGGCATCCGAGCAGTACTTC
TRBD2 few TRBJ2-2 TRBV7-2 CASSLAMVGLASPGELFF TGTGCCAGCAGCTTAGCAATGGTTGGACTAGCTAGTCCCGGGGAGCTGTTTTTT
- many TRBJ1-4 TRBV12-3/TRBV12-4 CASSSNIAGGPLNEKLFF TGTGCCAGCAGTTCCAACATCGCGGGGGGACCGCTTAATGAAAAACTGTTTTTT
TRBD2 many TRBJ2-5 TRBV28 CASSFGLAGAGGETQYF TGTGCCAGCAGTTTCGGACTAGCGGGAGCCGGAGGAGAGACCCAGTACTTC
TRBD2 - TRBJ2-1 TRBV12-3/TRBV12-4 CASRPSGGSYNEQFF TGTGCCAGCAGACCTAGCGGGGGGTCCTACAATGAGCAGTTCTTC
- - TRBJ1-2 TRBV5-4 CASSLKGDYGYTF TGTGCCAGCAGCTTGAAAGGGGACTATGGCTACACCTTC
TRBD2 many TRBJ2-7 TRBV20-1 CSARDRASGTLGLEQYF TGCAGTGCTAGAGATCGGGCTAGCGGCACACTCGGGCTCGAGCAGTACTTC